This T cell receptor beta chain is from a study of cytomegalovirus exposure and HLA in healthy donors. 13 Jbeta primers and 60 Vbeta primers were used for the PCR. The data were produced by immunoSEQ multiplex PCR, yet TCRdb's version contains in-frame clones alone and is incomplete. The sample gives 90,000 to 140,000 clones, about 81% of which show up once; approximately 2% is in the top ten. Trimming pared 4 bases from V and 2 bases from J, leaving 8 bases between. Germline lookup yields CDR1 GTSNPN and CDR2 SVGIG (reference sequence). The CDR3 spans 12 residues. Sequencing was carried out using PBMCs. The clonotype originates from a man aged 25 to 40 in good health and CMV-seronegative. The chain uses TRBV30 and TRBJ1-2; D is ambiguous. CDR3 DNA: TGTGCCTGGACCCCGGGAAACTATGGCTACACCTTC. Its protein product is CAWTPGNYGYTF.